The present entry profiles one TCR beta chain with its context. The data originate from a study of T cells after somatic rescue of genetic block. TCRdb keeps only in-frame clones here, not all; method: immunoSEQ multiplex PCR. The sample shows tens of thousands of clones, under 95% of them seen only once. CDR1 is SGHKS and CDR2 is YYEKEE in the germline V gene (reference sequence). The germline V and J ends were trimmed by 2 bases and 4 bases, with 7 bases remaining between them. The CDR3 consists of 13 residues. The TCR originated in a man aged 25-45 years. The V and J genes are TRBV5-5 and TRBJ1-5; D gene uncertain. The sample was peripheral blood mononuclear cells (PBMCs). The CDR3 loop reads CASSFQANQPQHF. In DNA, the CDR3 is TGTGCCAGCAGCTTTCAAGCGAATCAGCCCCAGCATTTT.